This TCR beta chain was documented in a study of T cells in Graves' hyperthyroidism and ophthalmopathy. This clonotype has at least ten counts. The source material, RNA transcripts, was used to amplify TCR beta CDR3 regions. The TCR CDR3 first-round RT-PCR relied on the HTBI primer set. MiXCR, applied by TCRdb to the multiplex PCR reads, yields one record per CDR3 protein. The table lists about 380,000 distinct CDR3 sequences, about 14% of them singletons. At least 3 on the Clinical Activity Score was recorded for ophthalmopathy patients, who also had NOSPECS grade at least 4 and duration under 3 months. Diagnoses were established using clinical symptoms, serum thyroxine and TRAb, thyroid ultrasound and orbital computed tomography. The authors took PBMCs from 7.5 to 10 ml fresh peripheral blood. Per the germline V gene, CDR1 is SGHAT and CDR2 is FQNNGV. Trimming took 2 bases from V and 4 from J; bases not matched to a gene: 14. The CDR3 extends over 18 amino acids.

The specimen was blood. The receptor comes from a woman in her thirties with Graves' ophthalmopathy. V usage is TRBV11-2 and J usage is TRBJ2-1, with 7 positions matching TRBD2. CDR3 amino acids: CASSLRGLGGDAYNEQFF. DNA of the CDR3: TGTGCCAGCAGCTTAAGGGGTTTGGGGGGGGACGCTTACAATGAGCAGTTCTTC.